This T cell receptor (beta chain) appears in the sequencing data of a study of blood T cells in healthy people across ages. Regarding the study as a whole: Getting older went along with TCR beta diversity per million T cells dropping roughly linearly.

This clonotype was recorded a few times. The target antigen is unknown. A second PCR, run for roughly 6 to 11 cycles, used a sample-barcoded 5' primer plus a J-beta primer mix. TCRdb independently ran MiXCR on the 5' RACE reads; one entry per CDR3 protein. This table has fewer than 2 million distinct CDR3 sequences, roughly 43% appearing once. CDR3 size: 12 residues. V was shortened by 9 bases and J by 1 base, with 10 bases between the two germline ends. CDR1 is SGHNT and CDR2 is YYREEE in the germline V gene (reference sequence). The source material was blood. This rearrangement joins TRBV5-4 to TRBJ1-2; D uncertain. The sequence derives from a human donor in good health. The CDR3 DNA follows: TGTGCCACCTCCCGGCGTAACTATGGCTACACCTTC. It yields the protein CATSRRNYGYTF.